This TCR beta chain was retrieved from a study of T cell responses to AZD1222 COVID-19 vaccine (dated by TCRdb to 2020 to 2022). Study-wide context: Because spike-specific TCR depth and breadth did not differ between the two schedules, AZD1222 recipients who got a second dose at roughly 4 weeks were pooled with those who got a second dose at roughly 12 weeks. TCR sequencing was performed for 230 to 250 trial participants, of whom 200 to 220 were given two doses of AZD1222 and around 25 were given two doses of MenACWY control vaccine. Trial participants were enrolled by age into 18-55, 56-69 and 70-plus year subgroups, with about 150, 28 and 57 TCR-sequenced participants respectively.

Paper-wide results and their limitations: In the small 56-69-year group, the increase in depth fell short of significance, most likely because of low power. Nearly half of unique spike-specific TCRs reportedly recognized epitopes outside regions mutated in the B.1.351 and B.1.1.7 variants. The vaccine-associated CD4 TCRs covered the entire spike protein, and the dominant responses fell in regions 160-218 and 743-854. Conclusions about previously exposed vaccinees were limited because only six AZD1222 recipients were SARS-CoV-2 seropositive at baseline. Because no day 14 peak-response samples were available, the repertoires could be characterized only after the peak T cell response. A significant rise in spike-specific TCR breadth and depth was observed after two AZD1222 doses relative to day 0 and relative to MenACWY recipients. Participants were mostly white British, with more females than males. The authors suggested clonal diversity may have been underestimated.

The sample's time point label, decoded: baseline before first vaccination. Vaccinee samples came from UK trials COV001 and COV002, including a single-blind randomized controlled phase 2/3 trial of AZD1222 (ChAdOx1 nCoV-19) in healthy adults. Trial participant PBMC samples were collected at day 0 and day 28 after the second dose for TCRbeta chain sequencing. About this clone: Its cognate antigen has yet to be identified. The sample holds no much larger clone one base away, and base qualities are not on file.

V lost 5 bases and J lost 10 bases; the stretch between them is 15 bases long. Counted from cysteine to phenylalanine, this CDR3 has 14 amino acids. Here the CDR3 DNA is all that survives: 42 bases in frame from base 1. CDR1 and CDR2 (SEHNR, FQNEAQ) derive from the germline V gene (reference sequence). The CDR3 regions of human TCRbeta chains were analyzed by immunosequencing. The authors' pipeline ran thus. Repertoire TCRs were matched against a reference library of SARS-CoV-2-specific TCRs generated with the MIRA antigen-specificity platform. Breadth was defined as the fraction of unique TCRs that were SARS-CoV-2-associated. Depth was defined as the fraction of total T cells that were SARS-CoV-2-associated. Using the MIRA data, each spike-specific TCR was mapped to the spike region that the TCR reacts to and placed in a CD4 or CD8 class. Log10-transformed breadth and depth values were compared by one-way ANOVA with Sidak's multiple comparisons tests. This is the immuneACCESS table as TCRdb keeps it, with only in-frame sequences that have V and J called. A part of the clones is gone; compared with another copy, unresolved V genes explain less than half, and the rest is unexplained. V, J and clone size derive from that table, while D and trimming were established from the DNA sequence. The sample data list roughly 190,000 clones, and approximately 95% of these were observed just once. The ten most abundant clones make up 3% to 5% of the sample.

The input for sequencing was peripheral blood, taken on day 0 of AZD1222 vaccination. The chain is assembled from TRBV7-9 and TRBJ1-6, with TRBD1 as a weak D call on 6 bases. The sequence was obtained from an adult in good health. The DNA sequence is as follows: TGTGCCAGCAGCCAGAGGGACACCACCTCACCCCTCCACTTT. This sequence encodes CASSQRDTTSPLHF.